These T cell receptor beta chains were read from a single sample in a study of blood T cell repertoires in COVID-19. Produced via immunoSEQ multiplex PCR; TCRdb's table is partial and in-frame only. Found here are roughly 180,000 clones, roughly three quarters of them singletons; the top ten hold approximately 10%. Input material: peripheral blood. These receptor sequences come from a woman of 80 years or more with COVID-19, enrolled during active disease. Each CDR3 is given with its conserved first and last residue.

j_call,v_call,cdr3_aa
TRBJ2-2,TRBV7-7,CASSPGGPGELFF
TRBJ1-2,TRBV29-1,CSAEEGAGGNGYTF
TRBJ2-1,TRBV30,CAWTRDSVYNEQFF
TRBJ2-1,TRBV6-5,CASRLAGGPSDEQFF
TRBJ1-5,TRBV3-1/TRBV3-2,CASSQDVLRGQFNQPQHF
TRBJ2-7,TRBV28,CASSQGTGEQYF
TRBJ2-7,TRBV2,CASRPNRGEQYF
TRBJ2-1,TRBV28,CASEGQGSYNEQFF
TRBJ2-3,TRBV7-9,CASSDINGGGTDTQYF
TRBJ1-5,TRBV6-5,CASSLQGGDQPQHF
TRBJ2-2,TRBV13,CASSPTTSELNTGELFF
TRBJ2-3,TRBV7-2,CASSVGLPTDTQYF
TRBJ2-1,TRBV18,CASSPTVTPYNEQFF
TRBJ1-2,TRBV7-8,CASSSSAGYLYGYTF
TRBJ1-3,TRBV7-2,CASSLESGSGNTIYF
TRBJ2-5,TRBV4-2,CASSQEPAVQETQYF
TRBJ2-2,TRBV7-3,CASSRSGGADTGELFF
TRBJ1-1,TRBV19,CASSSPGQGFVNTEAFF
TRBJ2-7,TRBV6-2/TRBV6-3,CASSSRTGGYEQYF
TRBJ1-5,TRBV28,CASRRTGRRNQPQHF
TRBJ2-3,TRBV7-9,CASSLVLPDTDTQYF
TRBJ1-5,TRBV6-5,CASTREATMPQHF
TRBJ2-1,TRBV7-2,CASSLRDRGGEQFF
TRBJ2-7,TRBV25-1,CASKEWGNSYEQYF
TRBJ2-7,TRBV3-1/TRBV3-2,CASSLGTTPENEQYF
TRBJ2-3,TRBV10-3,CATSDRGIDTQYF
TRBJ1-5,TRBV5-8,CAAGVQPQHF
TRBJ1-2,TRBV5-4,CASSTRTGGLYGYTF
TRBJ2-1,TRBV19,CASSIDAYYNEQFF
TRBJ1-1,TRBV28,CASSPVVGNTEAFF
TRBJ2-7,TRBV28,CASSAVGTGNRYEQYF
TRBJ1-1,TRBV4-1,CASSHVDRGNTEAFF
TRBJ1-1,TRBV30,CACLRGTARAEAFF
TRBJ2-3,TRBV5-1,CASSQGQGGPDTQYF
TRBJ1-2,TRBV3-1/TRBV3-2,CASSHSPGTGSLYGYTF
TRBJ1-2,TRBV7-8,CASSFSDRGRDGYTF
TRBJ2-1,TRBV27,CASSLSLAGVRNEQFF
TRBJ1-6,TRBV11-3,CASSSHRGSTPLHF
TRBJ1-3,TRBV19,CASSPTAIGNTIYF
TRBJ2-5,TRBV5-6,CASSSVRQGETQYF
TRBJ1-1,TRBV2,CASSPGPGDTEAFF
TRBJ1-2,TRBV7-9,CASSLAKAGYGYTF
TRBJ1-1,TRBV5-6,CASSFLTYNEERLRAFF
TRBJ1-5,TRBV5-6,CASSRYMNQPQHF
TRBJ1-1,TRBV4-1,CASSQEGLGGTEAFF
TRBJ2-1,TRBV2,CASIREQGNEQFF
TRBJ2-7,TRBV15,CATSRDYSGPTYEQYF
TRBJ2-5,TRBV5-4,CASSIPGREETQYF
TRBJ2-7,TRBV28,CASRELAGSYEQYF
TRBJ1-6,TRBV5-1,CASSLGQANSPLHF
TRBJ1-5,TRBV19,CASTQVGPQPQHF
TRBJ2-2,TRBV2,CASLHPNTGELFF
TRBJ2-7,TRBV5-4,CASSLDSSQEQYF
TRBJ1-1,TRBV6-5,CASNRQGAMNTEAFF
TRBJ2-7,TRBV5-5,CASSSNPSRGEQYF
TRBJ1-1,TRBV7-9,CASSLMLRESNTEAFF
TRBJ1-2,TRBV2,CASKGDQGIYGYTF
TRBJ2-7,TRBV20-1,CSASGVREDAEQYF
TRBJ1-4,TRBV5-1,CASSSTGGNHEKLFF
TRBJ1-1,TRBV25-1,CASSGLGQGLNTEAFF